A selection of T cell receptor beta chains follows, all from one sample in a study of T-cell memory formation after mild COVID-19. One entry per CDR3 protein, called by TCRdb with MiXCR from the 5' RACE reads. The sample records about 390,000 distinct CDR3 sequences, around 20% being singletons. Material for sequencing was PBMCs or a T cell subset sorted from them (not recorded which). Source of these receptors: an adult woman who had mild COVID-19 (a few samples of this study predate the infection). Cell type and time point are not known. Both conserved end residues are part of each CDR3. Each record gives: V gene, D gene, J gene, clone size, CDR3 DNA, CDR3 protein. The D gene is left open where the match is weak. For some rows the clone size is stated as once, few or many, or as a class when expanded; others skip it.

TRBV7-3	TRBD2	TRBJ2-2	NA	TGTGCCAGCAGAACTAGCGGGGGGGACACCGGGGAGCTGTTTTTT	CASRTSGGDTGELFF
TRBV6-2/TRBV6-3	NA	TRBJ1-2	NA	TGTGCCAGCAGTTTCGGATCCTATGGCTACACCTTC	CASSFGSYGYTF
TRBV24-1	NA	TRBJ2-1	NA	TGTGCCACCAGCAGCGGTCCCAGCTCCTACAATGAGCAGTTCTTC	CATSSGPSSYNEQFF
TRBV6-2/TRBV6-3	TRBD2	TRBJ2-7	NA	TGTGCCAGCAGGACCGGGACTAGCGGTGGCGAGCAGTACTTC	CASRTGTSGGEQYF
TRBV15	TRBD2	TRBJ2-7	NA	TGTGCCACCAGCTCCGGGGCGGGAGGGAGCTACGAGCAGTACTTC	CATSSGAGGSYEQYF
TRBV19	TRBD2	TRBJ2-1	NA	TGTGCCAGCACTCTTGCCGGGACTAGCGGGATTGGTGAGCAGTTCTTC	CASTLAGTSGIGEQFF
TRBV6-5	TRBD1	TRBJ2-7	few	TGTGCCAGCACACCACATGGACAGGTCTCCGAGCAGTACTTC	CASTPHGQVSEQYF
TRBV5-1	NA	TRBJ2-1	NA	TGCGCCAGCAGTTTCTACGGAGGTACGGCTGAATTTTACAATGAGCAGTTCTTC	CASSFYGGTAEFYNEQFF
TRBV5-1	NA	TRBJ2-7	NA	TGCGCCAGCTACTTGGGGGAGCGGCGGGGAAACTACGAGCAGTACTTC	CASYLGERRGNYEQYF
TRBV7-2	NA	TRBJ2-3	NA	TGTGCCAGCAGCCAGATCATGAATACGCAGTATTTT	CASSQIMNTQYF
TRBV5-1	NA	TRBJ1-1	few	TGCGCCAGCAGCTTGGCATTGGCGGACACTGAAGCTTTCTTT	CASSLALADTEAFF
TRBV6-1	NA	TRBJ1-1	NA	TGTGCCAGCAGTGGAAAGATGAACACTGAAGCTTTCTTT	CASSGKMNTEAFF
TRBV12-3/TRBV12-4	TRBD2	TRBJ2-7	many	TGTGCCAGCAGTTTAAATGTGGGACTAGCGGGGCTCGAGCAGTACTTC	CASSLNVGLAGLEQYF
TRBV9	TRBD2	TRBJ2-1	NA	TGTGCCAGCAGCGTAGGACTAGCGGTTGATGAGCAGTTCTTC	CASSVGLAVDEQFF
TRBV20-1	TRBD2	TRBJ2-3	many	TGCAGTGCTACAGATATAGCGGGGATCACAGATACGCAGTATTTT	CSATDIAGITDTQYF
TRBV7-3	TRBD1	TRBJ1-6	NA	TGTGCCAGCAGCACAGGGGGCTATTCACCCCTCCACTTT	CASSTGGYSPLHF
TRBV29-1	NA	TRBJ2-3	few	TGCAGCGTTGACCAAGGGACGGATACGCAGTATTTT	CSVDQGTDTQYF
TRBV6-5	NA	TRBJ1-1	NA	TGTGCCAGCAGTTACGAGTATGGGACTCCTAACACTGAAGCTTTCTTT	CASSYEYGTPNTEAFF
TRBV12-3/TRBV12-4	NA	TRBJ2-2	NA	TGTGCCAGCAGTTTATCGGGCAGGGTGTTCGGGGAGCTGTTTTTT	CASSLSGRVFGELFF
TRBV7-8	NA	TRBJ2-3	few	TGTGCCAGCAGCTTTCCAAAGCAGGGGGATACGCAGTATTTT	CASSFPKQGDTQYF
TRBV20-1	NA	TRBJ1-6	few	TGCAGTGCTAGAGAGACAGCGAATTCACCCCTCCACTTT	CSARETANSPLHF
TRBV20-1	NA	TRBJ2-7	NA	TGCAGTGCGGGGGCCGGGGTGACCTACGAGCAGTACTTC	CSAGAGVTYEQYF
TRBV18	TRBD1	TRBJ2-3	many	TGTGCCAGCTCACCACCCTTGACAGGGGTGAGCACAGATACGCAGTATTTT	CASSPPLTGVSTDTQYF
TRBV5-1	NA	TRBJ2-1	few	TGCGCCAGCAGCCGCACTAGCCCCTTCTACAATGAGCAGTTCTTC	CASSRTSPFYNEQFF
TRBV2	TRBD1	TRBJ2-7	NA	TGTGCCAGCAGAAGAGACAGGGAGATAGGGGAGCAGTACTTC	CASRRDREIGEQYF
TRBV15	TRBD2	TRBJ2-7	few	TGTGCCACCAGCAGAGATCCGACTAGCGGGGCATGGGAGCAGTACTTC	CATSRDPTSGAWEQYF
TRBV10-3	TRBD1	TRBJ2-1	few	TGTGCCATCAGTGAGTCAGGCCCTGGGACAGGACACAATGAGCAGTTCTTC	CAISESGPGTGHNEQFF
TRBV24-1	NA	TRBJ1-1	NA	TGTGTCACCAGTGACCGACAGTCCACTGAAGCTTTCTTT	CVTSDRQSTEAFF
TRBV29-1	NA	TRBJ1-4	NA	TGCAGCGTTGTGGTCGACGGACTAGATAATGAAAAACTGTTTTTT	CSVVVDGLDNEKLFF
TRBV9	NA	TRBJ1-1	many	TGTGCCAGCAGCGTAGTGAGGGGCACTGAAGCTTTCTTT	CASSVVRGTEAFF
TRBV12-3/TRBV12-4	TRBD2	TRBJ2-1	few	TGTGCCAGCAGTGGGACTAGCGGGAGTCCGAGCTCCTACAATGAGCAGTTCTTC	CASSGTSGSPSSYNEQFF
TRBV20-1	NA	TRBJ2-5	NA	TGCAGTGCTAGGTCCGGGAGTCCACAAGAGACCCAGTACTTC	CSARSGSPQETQYF
TRBV9	TRBD1	TRBJ2-7	NA	TGTGCCAGCTCCTTGACAGGGGAGGAACCGTACGAGCAGTACTTC	CASSLTGEEPYEQYF
TRBV6-7	NA	TRBJ2-5	few	TGTGCCAGCAATCCACAGGGACGGCGAGAGACCCAGTACTTC	CASNPQGRRETQYF
TRBV3-1	NA	TRBJ1-4	few	TGTGCCAGCAGCCTAGCTCGGACAGCTAATGAAAAACTGTTTTTT	CASSLARTANEKLFF
TRBV7-9	TRBD2	TRBJ2-3	few	TGTGCCAGCACCCTAGCGGGAGCAGATACGCAGTATTTT	CASTLAGADTQYF
TRBV29-1	NA	TRBJ1-2	few	TGCAGCGTCCGGGCCTTACTAGGCTACACCTTC	CSVRALLGYTF